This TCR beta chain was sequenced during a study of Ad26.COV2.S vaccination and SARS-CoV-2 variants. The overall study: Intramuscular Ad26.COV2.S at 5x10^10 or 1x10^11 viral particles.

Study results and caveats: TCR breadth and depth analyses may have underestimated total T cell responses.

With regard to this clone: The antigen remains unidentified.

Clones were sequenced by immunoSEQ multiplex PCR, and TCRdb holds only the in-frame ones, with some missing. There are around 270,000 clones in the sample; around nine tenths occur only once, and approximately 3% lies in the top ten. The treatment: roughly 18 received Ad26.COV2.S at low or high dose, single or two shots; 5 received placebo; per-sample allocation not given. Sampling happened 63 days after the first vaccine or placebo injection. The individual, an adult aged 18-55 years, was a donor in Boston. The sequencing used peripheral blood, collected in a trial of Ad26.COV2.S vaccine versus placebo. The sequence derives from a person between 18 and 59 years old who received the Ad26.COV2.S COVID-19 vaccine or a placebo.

The CDR3: CASSLWVNTHCPCDFYEQYV. CDR3 coding DNA: TGTGCCAGCAGCTTATGGGTGAATACCCACTGTCCGTGCGATTTCTACGAGCAGTACGTC. The rearrangement joins TRBV7-3 to TRBJ2-7; no reliable D call. CDR1 is SGHTA, CDR2 FQGTGA, per germline. The CDR3 extends over 20 amino acids. The germline V and J ends were trimmed by 2 bases and 3 bases, with 29 bases remaining between them.